What follows are 17 T cell receptor beta chains derived from one specimen sequenced in a study of blood T cell repertoires in COVID-19. Clones were sequenced by immunoSEQ multiplex PCR, and TCRdb holds only the in-frame ones, with some missing. The repertoire has roughly 69,000 clones, about three quarters of them found once; the top ten carry under 7%. Sample: peripheral blood. These receptors were collected from a human donor in a cohort sampled during active COVID-19.

In this sample, this clone turned up a few times. This chain joins TRBV7-8 and TRBJ2-5, with TRBD2 identical over 12 bases. CDR3 size: 16 residues. CDR1 is SGHVS, CDR2 FQNEAQ, per germline. The J segment lost 5 bases and the V segment lost 5 bases, leaving 9 bases of the junction unmatched. The CDR3 sequence: CASSATSGGALETQYF. CDR3 nucleotides: TGTGCCAGCAGCGCGACTAGCGGGGGAGCCTTGGAGACCCAGTACTTC.

This clone was observed a handful of times. The genes are TRBV27 and TRBJ2-1, with 8 bases matching TRBD2. J lost 5 bases, V lost 5 bases, and 5 bases had no gene match. The germline V gene has CDR1 MNHEY and CDR2 SMNVEV (reference sequence). This CDR3 region has 14 residues. CDR3: CASSGTRRDNEQFF. Here the CDR3 DNA reads TGTGCCAGCAGTGGGACTAGACGGGACAATGAGCAGTTCTTC.

The gene calls are TRBV24-1 and TRBJ2-3; maybe TRBD2 (5 bases). CDR1 is KGHDR, CDR2 SFDVKD, per germline. V gave up 0 bases and J gave up 5 bases, with 8 bases separating them. The CDR3 contains 14 residues. The CDR3 sequence: CATSDLQEGDTQYF. As DNA, the CDR3 is TGTGCCACCAGTGATTTGCAAGAGGGAGATACGCAGTATTTT.

This clone was counted a few times. The V gene is TRBV5-4, the J gene TRBJ2-5; 8 bases align to TRBD2. With V trimmed by 2 bases and J by 5 bases, 8 bases remained unmatched. Per the germline V gene, CDR1 is SGHNT and CDR2 is YYREEE (reference sequence). The CDR3 covers 15 residues. The CDR3 DNA reads TGTGCCAGCAGCTTCCTTGCGGGAGGCGGGGAGACCCAGTACTTC. Translating gives CASSFLAGGGETQYF. Filled out from reference TRBV5-4 and TRBJ2-5, the complete variable domain reads ETGVTQSPTHLIKTRGQQVTLRCSSQSGHNTVSWYQQALGQGPQFIFQYYREEENGRGNFPPRFSGLQFPNYSSELNVNALELDDSALYLCASSFLAGGGETQYFGPGTRLLVL.

The CDR3 nucleotides are TGTGCCTGGAGTGTACCCGGCAGGGGAAGCTATGGCTACACCTTC. It translates to CAWSVPGRGSYGYTF. The V gene is TRBV30, the J gene TRBJ1-2, with a weak D call TRBD1 (6 bases). The CDR3 is made up of 15 amino acids. The V gene's germline CDR1 is GTSNPN and CDR2 SVGIG (reference sequence). V was trimmed by 0 bases and J by 4 bases, leaving 15 bases between them.

The V call is TRBV28, the J call TRBJ1-2; D is possibly TRBD1 (6 bases). Trimming removed 5 bases at V and 8 bases at J, with 18 bases between. The V gene's germline CDR1 is MDHEN and CDR2 SYDVKM. The CDR3 length is 14 residues. CDR3 in amino acids: CASSTQPTGKGYTF. The DNA of the CDR3 is TGTGCCAGCAGTACCCAACCAACAGGGAAGGGCTACACCTTC.

Here the CDR3 DNA reads TGTGCCATCAGGGGATCCGGGACAGGGGACACCGGGGAGCTGTTTTTT. Translating gives CAIRGSGTGDTGELFF. The rearrangement joins TRBV10-3 to TRBJ2-2, with 10 nucleotides matching TRBD1. The CDR3 spans 16 residues. Germline V gene sequence: CDR1 ENHRY, CDR2 SYGVKD. The junction had 7 bases not matched to a gene; V was cut back by 6 bases and J by 3 bases.

The genes are TRBV19 and TRBJ2-3; unclear D gene. The CDR3 is 13 amino acids. The V end lost 9 bases, the J end lost 1 base, and 11 bases lay between the germline ends. The germline CDR1 and CDR2 sequences are LNHDA and SQIVND (reference sequence). As DNA, the CDR3 is TGTGCCAGCTCATTAGCAGGCACAGATACGCAGTATTTT. Protein product: CASSLAGTDTQYF.

This clone was detected only a few times. The J gene is TRBJ2-2, the V gene TRBV30; D remains unclear. In germline, CDR1 is GTSNPN, CDR2 SVGIG (reference sequence). This CDR3 has 17 amino acids. Trimming removed 1 base from V and 0 bases from J, with 15 bases in between. This CDR3 is CAWSGWAVKSNTGELFF. For the CDR3, the DNA is TGTGCCTGGAGTGGCTGGGCAGTAAAGTCGAACACCGGGGAGCTGTTTTTT.

V and J are TRBV7-8 and TRBJ2-7; a weak D match, TRBD2 (5 bases). The V and J ends lost 5 bases and 1 base respectively, with 12 bases between them. This CDR3 has 14 amino acids. CDR1 and CDR2 (germline): SGHVS, FQNEAQ. The CDR3 nucleotides are TGTGCCAGCAGCCCTAATCGGGATTCCTACGAGCAGTACTTC. Translation: CASSPNRDSYEQYF.

The chain links TRBV3-1 (or the pseudogene TRBV3-2) to TRBJ2-3, with D perhaps matching TRBD2 (5 bases). This CDR3 contains 14 residues. V lost 0 bases and J 6 bases, leaving 10 bases between the germline ends. Germline lookup yields CDR1 LGHDT and CDR2 YNNKEL (reference sequence). CDR3 bases: TGTGCCAGCAGCCAAGACCGGGGATTTGATACGCAGTATTTT. This encodes CASSQDRGFDTQYF.

The sample holds a few counts of this clone. This rearrangement joins TRBV9 to TRBJ2-1, with D possibly TRBD2 on 5 matching bases. V shed 0 bases and J shed 4 bases, with 17 bases lying between them. This CDR3 has 17 amino acids. Germline V gene sequence: CDR1 SGDLS, CDR2 YYNGEE. CDR3 DNA sequence: TGTGCCAGCAGCGTAGTCACTTCTGAGGGTAGATACAATGAGCAGTTCTTC. Translation gives CASSVVTSEGRYNEQFF.

In this sample, this clone turned up a few times. V is TRBV6-2 or TRBV6-3 and J is TRBJ2-5; 16 bases are a match to TRBD2. V was clipped by 6 bases and J by 5 bases; unmatched bases: 15. The CDR3 is made up of 19 amino acids. The germline V gene encodes CDR1 MNHEY and CDR2 SVGEGT. The CDR3 is CASSPPPGTSGGAVETQYF. The CDR3 DNA sequence: TGTGCCAGCAGCCCACCGCCTGGGACTAGCGGGGGGGCCGTGGAGACCCAGTACTTC.

This clone turned up a few times. The genes are TRBV7-3 and TRBJ2-1; TRBD2 is a possible D gene (6 bases). This CDR3 region has 13 residues. V was cut by 7 bases and J by 5 bases, with 12 bases left in between. Germline V gene data show CDR1 as SGHTA and CDR2 as FQGTGA. DNA of the CDR3: TGTGCCAGCAATAGCGGTCCGAACAATGAGCAGTTCTTC. Translating it yields CASNSGPNNEQFF.

The J gene is TRBJ2-1, the V gene TRBV11-2, with D uncertain. CDR1 SGHAT and CDR2 FQNNGV come from the germline V gene. V was pared by 6 bases and J by 7 bases, with 10 bases between. The CDR3 sequence is 12 residues long. This chain's CDR3 is CASRPKRNEQFF. In nucleotides, the CDR3 is TGTGCCAGCAGGCCCAAGAGGAATGAGCAGTTCTTC.

About this clone itself: Sequence at one end of the junction differs from germline and may be a read error. V gene TRBV15 combines with J gene TRBJ1-1; D gene ambiguous. CDR3 length equals 15 residues. CDR1 and CDR2 (germline): LNHNV, YYDKDF (reference sequence). The CDR3 region has the DNA TGTGCCACCAGCAGAGACACTGGACTGAACACTGAGGCTTTCTTT. Translation gives CATSRDTGLNTEAFF.

This clone came up once. This chain uses TRBV6-5 with TRBJ1-5; TRBD1 agrees at 7 bases. Germline V gene lookup returns CDR1 MNHEY and CDR2 SVGAGI. Trimming took 5 bases from V and 5 from J; bases not matched to a gene: 3. CDR3 size: 13 residues. CDR3 coding DNA: TGTGCCAGCAGTCGGGACAGCGATCAGCCCCAGCATTTT. Protein: CASSRDSDQPQHF.